The present entry profiles one T cell receptor beta chain with its context. Antigen unknown. This specimen comes from a study of blood T cells in healthy people across ages. Caucasian individuals from Russia who were healthy and aged 6 to 90 acted as donors. Germline V lookup: CDR1 SQVTM, CDR2 ANQGSEA. The CDR3 has 11 residues. V was pared by 3 bases and J by 10 bases, with 3 bases of the junction left unmatched. The study, taken as a whole, reports: It was not possible, with unsorted PBMCs, to conclusively compare naive and antigen-experienced cells. When set beside aged donors, long-lived donors presented more naive CD4+ cells and higher diversity.

It was with a sample-barcoded 5' primer and a J-beta primer mix that a second PCR of roughly 6 to 11 cycles was run. MiXCR, applied by TCRdb to the 5' RACE reads, yields one record per CDR3 protein. The table shows over 1,300,000 distinct CDR3 sequences, with approximately 59% occurring only once. The TCR originated in a man aged 18 to 35 in good health. The V gene is TRBV29-1, the J gene TRBJ2-1, with 7 bases aligning to TRBD1. Sequencing used blood. The DNA for the CDR3 is TGCAGCGTTGAGGACAGGCGGGAGCAGTTCTTC. It translates to CSVEDRREQFF.